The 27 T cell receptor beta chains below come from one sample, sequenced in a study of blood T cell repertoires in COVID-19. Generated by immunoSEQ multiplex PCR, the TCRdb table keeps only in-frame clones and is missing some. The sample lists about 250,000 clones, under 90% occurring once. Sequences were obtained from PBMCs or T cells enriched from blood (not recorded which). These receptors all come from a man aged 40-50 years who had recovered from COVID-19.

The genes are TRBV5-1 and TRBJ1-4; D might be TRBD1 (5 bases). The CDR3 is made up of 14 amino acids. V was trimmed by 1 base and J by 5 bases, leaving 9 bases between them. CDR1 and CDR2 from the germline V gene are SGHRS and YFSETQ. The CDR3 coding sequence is TGCGCCAGCAGCTTGATGCCAGGGAATGAAAAACTGTTTTTT. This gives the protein CASSLMPGNEKLFF.

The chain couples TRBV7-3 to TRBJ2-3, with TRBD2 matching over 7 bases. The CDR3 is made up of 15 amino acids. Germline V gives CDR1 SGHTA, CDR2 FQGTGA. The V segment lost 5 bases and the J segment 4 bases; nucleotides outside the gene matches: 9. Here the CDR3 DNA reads TGTGCCAGCAGCCTCTGGGGGGGAGTGGCAGATACGCAGTATTTT. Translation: CASSLWGGVADTQYF. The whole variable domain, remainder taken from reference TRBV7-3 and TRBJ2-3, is GAGVSQTPSNKVTEKGKYVELRCDPISGHTALYWYRQSLGQGPEFLIYFQGTGAADDSGLPNDRFFAVRPEGSVSTLKIQRTERGDSAVYLCASSLWGGVADTQYFGPGTRLTVL.

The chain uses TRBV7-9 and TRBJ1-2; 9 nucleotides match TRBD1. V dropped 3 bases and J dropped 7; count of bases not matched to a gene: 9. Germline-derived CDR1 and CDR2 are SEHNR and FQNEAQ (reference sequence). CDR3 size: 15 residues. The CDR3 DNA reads TGTGCCAGCAGCTTGGCGACAGGGGGTCGGGGTGGCTACACCTTC. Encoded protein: CASSLATGGRGGYTF.

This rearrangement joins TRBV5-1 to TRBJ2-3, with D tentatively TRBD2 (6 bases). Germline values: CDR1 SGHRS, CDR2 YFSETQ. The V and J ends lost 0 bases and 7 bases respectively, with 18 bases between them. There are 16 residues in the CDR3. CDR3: CASSLAGGTPTYTQYF. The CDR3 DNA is TGCGCCAGCAGCTTGGCCGGGGGAACCCCTACTTATACGCAGTATTTT.

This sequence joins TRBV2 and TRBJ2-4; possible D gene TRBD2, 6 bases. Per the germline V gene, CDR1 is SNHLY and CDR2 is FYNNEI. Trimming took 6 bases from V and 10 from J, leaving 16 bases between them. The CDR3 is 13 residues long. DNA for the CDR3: TGTGCCAGCAGCCCGGGGGTAGGGAAGATTCAGTACTTC. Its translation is CASSPGVGKIQYF.

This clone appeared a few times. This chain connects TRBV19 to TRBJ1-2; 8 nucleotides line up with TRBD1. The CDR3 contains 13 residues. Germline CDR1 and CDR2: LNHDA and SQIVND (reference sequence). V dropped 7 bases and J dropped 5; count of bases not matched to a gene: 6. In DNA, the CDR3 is TGTGCCAGTACCAGGGACAGGCGGTATGGCTACACCTTC. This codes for CASTRDRRYGYTF.

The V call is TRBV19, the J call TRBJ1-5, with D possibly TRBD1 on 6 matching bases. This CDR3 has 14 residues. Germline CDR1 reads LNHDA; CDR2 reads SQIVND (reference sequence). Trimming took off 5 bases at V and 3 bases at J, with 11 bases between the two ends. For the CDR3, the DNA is TGTGCCAGTAGTCCGAACAGGGTCAATCAGCCCCAGCATTTT. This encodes CASSPNRVNQPQHF.

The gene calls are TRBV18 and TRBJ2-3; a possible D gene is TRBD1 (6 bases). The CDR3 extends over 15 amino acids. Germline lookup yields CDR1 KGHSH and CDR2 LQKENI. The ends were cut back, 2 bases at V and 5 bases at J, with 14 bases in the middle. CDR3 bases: TGTGCCAGCTCACCAAGGGCAGGGGTATTAGATACGCAGTATTTT. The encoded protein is CASSPRAGVLDTQYF.

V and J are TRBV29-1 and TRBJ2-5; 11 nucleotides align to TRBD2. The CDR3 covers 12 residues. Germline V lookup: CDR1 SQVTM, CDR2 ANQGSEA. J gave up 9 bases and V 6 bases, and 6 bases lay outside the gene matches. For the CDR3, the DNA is TGCAGCGTCTTTAGACTAGCGGGATCCCAGTACTTC. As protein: CSVFRLAGSQYF.

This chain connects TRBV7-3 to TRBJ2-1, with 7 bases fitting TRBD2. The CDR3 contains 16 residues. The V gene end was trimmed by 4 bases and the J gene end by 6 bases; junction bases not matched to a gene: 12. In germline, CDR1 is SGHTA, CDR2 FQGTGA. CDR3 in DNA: TGTGCCAGCAGCTCAGGACTAGTGGGGGGAGCCAATGAGCAGTTCTTC. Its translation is CASSSGLVGGANEQFF.

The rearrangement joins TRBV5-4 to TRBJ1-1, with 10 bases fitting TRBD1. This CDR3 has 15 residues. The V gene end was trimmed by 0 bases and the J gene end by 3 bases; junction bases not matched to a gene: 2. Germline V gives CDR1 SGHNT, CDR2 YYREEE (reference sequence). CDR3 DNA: TGTGCCAGCAGCTTGGCGACAGGGGGCTACACTGAAGCTTTCTTT. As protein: CASSLATGGYTEAFF.

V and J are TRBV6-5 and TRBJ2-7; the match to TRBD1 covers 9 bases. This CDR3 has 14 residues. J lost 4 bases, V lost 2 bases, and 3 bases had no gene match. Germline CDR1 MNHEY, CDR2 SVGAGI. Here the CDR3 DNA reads TGTGCCAGCAGTTACAGACAGGGGGGATACGAGCAGTACTTC. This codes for CASSYRQGGYEQYF.

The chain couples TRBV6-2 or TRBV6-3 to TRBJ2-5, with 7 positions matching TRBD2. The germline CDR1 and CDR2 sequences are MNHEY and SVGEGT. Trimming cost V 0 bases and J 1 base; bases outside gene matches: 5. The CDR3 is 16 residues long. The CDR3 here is CASSYSPPGGQETQYF. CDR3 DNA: TGTGCCAGCAGTTACTCCCCCCCGGGGGGCCAAGAGACCCAGTACTTC.

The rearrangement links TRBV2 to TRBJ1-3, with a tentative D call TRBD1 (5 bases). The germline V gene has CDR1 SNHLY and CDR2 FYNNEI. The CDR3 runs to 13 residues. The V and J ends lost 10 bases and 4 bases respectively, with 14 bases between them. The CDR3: CATQGTEGNTIYF. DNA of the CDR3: TGTGCCACCCAAGGGACTGAGGGAAACACCATATATTTT.

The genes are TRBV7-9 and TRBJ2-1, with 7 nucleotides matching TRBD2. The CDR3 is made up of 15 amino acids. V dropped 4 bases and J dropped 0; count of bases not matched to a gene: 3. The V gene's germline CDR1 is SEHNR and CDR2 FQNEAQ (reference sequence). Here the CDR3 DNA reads TGTGCCAGCAGCTGGCGGGGGAGCTCCTACAATGAGCAGTTCTTC. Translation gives CASSWRGSSYNEQFF.

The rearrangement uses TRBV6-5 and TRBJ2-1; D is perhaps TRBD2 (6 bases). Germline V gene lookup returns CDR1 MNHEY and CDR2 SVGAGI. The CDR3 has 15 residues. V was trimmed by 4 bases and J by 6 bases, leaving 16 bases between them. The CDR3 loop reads CASSSPGLHINEQFF. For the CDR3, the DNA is TGTGCCAGCAGTTCTCCGGGACTCCATATCAATGAGCAGTTCTTC.

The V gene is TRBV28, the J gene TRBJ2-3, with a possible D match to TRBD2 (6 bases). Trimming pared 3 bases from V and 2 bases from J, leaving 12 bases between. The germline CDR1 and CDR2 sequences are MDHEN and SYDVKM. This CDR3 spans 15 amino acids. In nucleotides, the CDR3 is TGTGCCAGCAGTTTTTCCGCGGGACTCACAGATACGCAGTATTTT. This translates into CASSFSAGLTDTQYF.

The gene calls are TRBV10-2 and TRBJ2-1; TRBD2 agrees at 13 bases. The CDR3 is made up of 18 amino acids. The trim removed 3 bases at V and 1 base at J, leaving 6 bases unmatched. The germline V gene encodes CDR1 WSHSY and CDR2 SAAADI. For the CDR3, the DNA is TGCGCCAGCAGTGAAGGGACTAGCGGGGATCCTTCCTACAATGAGCAGTTCTTC. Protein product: CASSEGTSGDPSYNEQFF.

CDR3 amino acids: CASSLGQAQGEQFF. Here the CDR3 DNA reads TGTGCCAGCAGCTTAGGACAGGCCCAGGGTGAGCAGTTCTTC. The V gene is TRBV11-3, the J gene TRBJ2-1, with D maybe TRBD1 (6 bases). Germline CDR1 and CDR2: SGHNT and YENEEA. The CDR3 is 14 residues long. The germline V and J ends were trimmed by 1 base and 9 bases, with 13 bases remaining between them. The entire variable domain, with the rest obtained from reference TRBV11-3 and TRBJ2-1, is as follows: EAGVVQSPRYKIIEKKQPVAFWCNPISGHNTLYWYLQNLGQGPELLIRYENEEAVDDSQLPKDRFSAERLKGVDSTLKIQPAELGDSAVYLCASSLGQAQGEQFFGPGTRLTVL.

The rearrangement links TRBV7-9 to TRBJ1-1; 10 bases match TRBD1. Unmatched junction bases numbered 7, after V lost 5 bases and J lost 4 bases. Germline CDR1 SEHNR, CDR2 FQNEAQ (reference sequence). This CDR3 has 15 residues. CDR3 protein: CASSPRDRGGTEAFF. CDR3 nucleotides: TGTGCCAGCAGCCCGCGGGACAGGGGAGGCACTGAAGCTTTCTTT.

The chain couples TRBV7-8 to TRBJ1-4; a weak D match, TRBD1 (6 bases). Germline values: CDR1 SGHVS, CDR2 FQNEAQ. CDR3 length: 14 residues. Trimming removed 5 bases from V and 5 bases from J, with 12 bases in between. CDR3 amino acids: CASSPPGANEKLFF. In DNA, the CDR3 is TGTGCCAGCAGCCCACCAGGGGCAAATGAAAAACTGTTTTTT.

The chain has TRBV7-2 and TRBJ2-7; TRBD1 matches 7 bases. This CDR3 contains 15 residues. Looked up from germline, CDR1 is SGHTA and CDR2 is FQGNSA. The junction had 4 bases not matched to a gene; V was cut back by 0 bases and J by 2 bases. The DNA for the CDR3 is TGTGCCAGCAGCTTAGCGCACAGGGGAACCTACGAGCAGTACTTC. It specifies CASSLAHRGTYEQYF.

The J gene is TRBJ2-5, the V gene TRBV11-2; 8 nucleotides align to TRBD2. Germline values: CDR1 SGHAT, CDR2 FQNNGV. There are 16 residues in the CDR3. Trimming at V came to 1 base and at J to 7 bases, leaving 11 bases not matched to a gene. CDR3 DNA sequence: TGTGCCAGCAGCTTAGGGGGGAGCGGGAGATCGGGGACCCAGTACTTC. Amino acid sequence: CASSLGGSGRSGTQYF.

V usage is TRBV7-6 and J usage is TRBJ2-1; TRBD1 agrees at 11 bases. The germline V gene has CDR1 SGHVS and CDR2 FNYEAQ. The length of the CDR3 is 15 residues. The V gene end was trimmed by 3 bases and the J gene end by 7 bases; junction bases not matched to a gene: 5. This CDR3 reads CASSFSGQGENEQFF. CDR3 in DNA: TGTGCCAGCAGCTTTTCGGGACAGGGGGAAAATGAGCAGTTCTTC.

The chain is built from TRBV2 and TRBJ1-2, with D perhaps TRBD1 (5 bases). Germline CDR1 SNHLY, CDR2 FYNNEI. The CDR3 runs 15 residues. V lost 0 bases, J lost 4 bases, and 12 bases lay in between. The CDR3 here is CASSEAPGGAYGYTF. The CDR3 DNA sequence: TGTGCCAGCAGTGAAGCCCCCGGAGGGGCCTATGGCTACACCTTC. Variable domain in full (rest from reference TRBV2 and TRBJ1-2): EPEVTQTPSHQVTQMGQEVILRCVPISNHLYFYWYRQILGQKVEFLVSFYNNEISEKSEIFDDQFSVERPDGSNFTLKIRSTKLEDSAMYFCASSEAPGGAYGYTFGSGTRLTVV.

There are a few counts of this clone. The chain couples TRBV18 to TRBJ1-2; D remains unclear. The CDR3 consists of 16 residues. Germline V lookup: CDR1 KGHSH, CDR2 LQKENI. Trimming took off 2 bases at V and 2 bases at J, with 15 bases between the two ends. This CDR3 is CASSPGSALYNYGYTF. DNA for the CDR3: TGTGCCAGCTCACCAGGGTCCGCACTATACAACTATGGCTACACCTTC.

CDR3 bases: TGTGCCAGCAGGGTGGGACAGGGGGCCAACACTGAAGCTTTCTTT. It translates to CASRVGQGANTEAFF. The V and J genes are TRBV6-4 and TRBJ1-1, with TRBD1 matching 12 bases. The CDR3 covers 15 residues. V shed 6 bases, J shed 2 bases, and the junction held 4 bases outside the gene matches. From germline, CDR1 is MRHNA and CDR2 SNTAGT.